The present T cell receptor (beta chain) was sequenced within a study of B cell selection in AIRE deficiency. Of note for this clone: Antigen unknown.

Original analysis: Conventional T cell pools: about 11x10^4 distinct patient, 130,000 to 150,000 donor TCRbeta sequences. TCRdb keeps only in-frame clones here, not all; method: immunoSEQ multiplex PCR. The DNA gave D and trimming, while V, J and clone size come from that table. Of some 24,000 clones detected, less than 97% appear once; the ten largest clones hold around 0.22%. The sorted conventional CD4 T cells were gated as CD4+CD127+. Germline-derived CDR1 and CDR2 are SGHNT and YYREEE (reference sequence). Trimming shortened V by 1 base and J by 0 bases, and 7 bases separated the two germline ends. There are 15 residues in the CDR3. General study findings and limits: Shared Treg sequences were biased toward short CDR3s with few non-templated nucleotide insertions. Tconv and Treg cells from AIRE-deficient patients resembled healthy donors in TCRBV usage, CDR3 length and diversity. Of some 3,300 shared Treg TCRbeta sequences, about 30% were healthy-only, more than 7.5% patient-only.

The V and J genes are TRBV5-4 and TRBJ1-4; D remains ambiguous. Sequenced input: CD4+CD127+ conventional T cells sorted from PBMCs. This TCR came from a human donor in good health. In DNA form, the CDR3 reads TGTGCCAGCAGCTTGTGGGCTACAACTAATGAAAAACTGTTTTTT. It specifies CASSLWATTNEKLFF.